This TCR beta chain was identified in a study of T cells in Graves' hyperthyroidism and ophthalmopathy. This clonotype was counted a few times. Each diagnosis was grounded in clinical symptoms, serum thyroxine and TRAb, thyroid ultrasound, and orbital computed tomography. Using RNA transcripts as the source, TCR beta CDR3 regions were amplified. With the HTBI primer set, the TCR CDR3 went through a first round of RT-PCR. TCRdb independently ran MiXCR on the multiplex PCR reads; one entry per CDR3 protein. This sample has some 760,000 distinct CDR3 sequences; 11% to 15% occur once, and the top ten carry roughly 10%. V lost 2 bases and J lost 10, with 15 bases in between. CDR1 and CDR2 (germline): DFQATT, SNEGSKA (reference sequence). CDR3 length: 14 residues.

The sample taken for sequencing was blood. This chain links TRBV20-1 with TRBJ1-6, with a weak D call TRBD1 (5 bases). The TCR originated in a woman aged 18-30 years with Graves' hyperthyroidism. The CDR3 DNA sequence: TGCAGTGCTAGAAGACAGAAGGGCAGATCACCCCTCCACTTT. It yields the protein CSARRQKGRSPLHF.